The T cell receptor beta chain described here comes from a study of immune heterogeneity within non-small cell lung tumors. This CDR3 spans 14 amino acids. Germline CDR1 DFQATT, CDR2 SNEGSKA (reference sequence). It was a multiplex PCR that amplified TCR beta CDR3, with 32 V and 13 J primers. Each CDR3 protein is one row after TCRdb ran MiXCR on the multiplex PCR reads. The sample has about 21,000 distinct CDR3 sequences; around 30% are singletons. In the case of this clonotype: Its specificity is unknown. A much larger clone sits a single nucleotide away, making a read error possible.

The authors used about 600 ng of bulk tumor genomic DNA per sample as template. Surgeons took several biopsies per primary tumor, spaced far apart, during surgery. Undergoing curative surgery were patients whose non-small cell lung cancer was untreated and newly diagnosed. Study conclusions and caveats: Recurrence of the same dominant CDR3 beta clonotypes was seen across tumor sites within a patient, and site-unique high-frequency clones were present alongside them.

This TCR derives from a middle-aged man with non-small cell lung cancer. Material for sequencing was lung tumor tissue. V is TRBV20-1 and J is TRBJ1-1; no clear D. The CDR3 here is CSAQWVGQGTEAFF. CDR3 coding DNA: TGCAGCGCCCAGTGGGTGGGCCAAGGCACTGAAGCTTTCTTT.